This T cell receptor beta chain was observed in a study of circulating and synovial CD4+ cells in juvenile arthritis. Points from the study as a whole: Bulk blood CD4 repertoires were more diverse than these. CPL and bulk CD4 samples differed at least tenfold in T cell genomes. Vbeta family usage analysis did not detect the pathogenic-like versus bulk difference.

Sequencing used immunoSEQ multiplex PCR; TCRdb keeps in-frame clones, though not all of them. The sample gives 36,000 or so clones, approximately 96% of which show up once; approximately 0.7% is in the top ten. Samples derive from patients with active juvenile idiopathic arthritis. Germline values: CDR1 MNHEY, CDR2 SVGAGI. CDR3 size: 13 residues. Trimming stripped 6 bases from V and 8 bases from J, with 15 bases between. For this clone: Antigen: not known.

This clonotype originated in a human donor with juvenile idiopathic arthritis. The chain links TRBV6-5 to TRBJ2-3; tentatively, D is TRBD1 (6 bases). Sequenced sample: CD4+ T cells from blood. For the CDR3, the DNA is TGTGCCAGCAGGACCACAGGGAAAGGTACGCAGTATTTT. This translates into CASRTTGKGTQYF.